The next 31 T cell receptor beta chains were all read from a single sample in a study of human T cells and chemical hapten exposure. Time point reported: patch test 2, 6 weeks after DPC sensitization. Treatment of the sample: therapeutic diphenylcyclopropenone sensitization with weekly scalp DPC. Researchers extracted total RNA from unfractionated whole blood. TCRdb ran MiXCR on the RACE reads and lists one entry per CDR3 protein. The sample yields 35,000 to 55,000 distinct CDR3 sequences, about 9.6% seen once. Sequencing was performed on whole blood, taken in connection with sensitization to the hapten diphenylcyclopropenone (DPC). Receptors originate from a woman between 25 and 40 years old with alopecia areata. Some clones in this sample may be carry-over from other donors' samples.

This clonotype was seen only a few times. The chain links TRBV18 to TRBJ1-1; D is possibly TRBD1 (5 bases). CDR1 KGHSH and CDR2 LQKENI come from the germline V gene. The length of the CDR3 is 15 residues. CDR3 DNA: TGTGCGGGGCGAATGCTGCCAGGGCAGGGCACTGAAGCTTTCTTT. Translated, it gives CAGRMLPGQGTEAFF.

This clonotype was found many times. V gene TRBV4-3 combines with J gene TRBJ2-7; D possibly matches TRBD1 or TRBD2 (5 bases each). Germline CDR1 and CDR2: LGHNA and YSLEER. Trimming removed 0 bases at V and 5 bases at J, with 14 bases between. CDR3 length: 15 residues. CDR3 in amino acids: CASSQEGHLGDEQYF. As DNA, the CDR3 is TGCGCCAGCAGCCAAGAAGGACACCTGGGAGACGAGCAGTACTTC.

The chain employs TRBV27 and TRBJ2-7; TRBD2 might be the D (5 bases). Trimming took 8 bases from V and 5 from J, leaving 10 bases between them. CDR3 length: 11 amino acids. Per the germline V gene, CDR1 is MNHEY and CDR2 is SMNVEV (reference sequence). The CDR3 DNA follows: TGTGCCAGCGGAGGATGGAACGAGCAGTACTTC. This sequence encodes CASGGWNEQYF.

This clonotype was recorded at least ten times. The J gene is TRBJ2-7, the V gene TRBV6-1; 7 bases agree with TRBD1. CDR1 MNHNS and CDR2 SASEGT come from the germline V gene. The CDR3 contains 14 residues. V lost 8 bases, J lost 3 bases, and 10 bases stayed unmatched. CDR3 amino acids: CASGTGQSFYEQYF. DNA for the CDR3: TGTGCCAGCGGCACGGGACAGAGTTTCTACGAGCAGTACTTC.

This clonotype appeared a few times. The CDR3: CASNQEDRDLYGYTF. The CDR3 DNA reads as TGTGCCAGCAACCAGGAGGACAGGGACCTTTATGGCTACACCTTC. The chain links TRBV6-2 or TRBV6-3 to TRBJ1-2; 8 positions match TRBD1. The junction had 12 bases not matched to a gene; V was cut back by 7 bases and J by 5 bases. This CDR3 has 15 residues. From germline, CDR1 is MNHEY and CDR2 SVGEGT.

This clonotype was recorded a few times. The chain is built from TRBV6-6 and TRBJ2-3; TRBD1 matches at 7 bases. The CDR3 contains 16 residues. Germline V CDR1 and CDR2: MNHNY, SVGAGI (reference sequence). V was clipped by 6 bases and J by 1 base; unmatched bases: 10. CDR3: CASSGVGQLRTDTQYF. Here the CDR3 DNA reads TGTGCCAGCAGCGGAGTGGGACAGCTACGCACAGATACGCAGTATTTT.

The CDR3 DNA sequence: TGTGCCAGCAGCTTAGTTGCGACTAGCGGGGGTGTCTGGGATACGCAGTATTTT. Translating it yields CASSLVATSGGVWDTQYF. The J gene is TRBJ2-3, the V gene TRBV11-2; TRBD2 aligns across 12 bases. The length of the CDR3 is 18 residues. Germline V gene sequence: CDR1 SGHAT, CDR2 FQNNGV. With 1 base clipped from V and 6 bases from J, the junction kept 11 bases outside the gene matches.

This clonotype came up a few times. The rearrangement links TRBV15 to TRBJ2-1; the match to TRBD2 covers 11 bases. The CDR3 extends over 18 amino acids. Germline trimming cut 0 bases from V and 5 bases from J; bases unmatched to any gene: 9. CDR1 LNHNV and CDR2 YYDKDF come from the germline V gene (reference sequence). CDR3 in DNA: TGTGCCACCAGCAGAGATCGGGTGACTAGCGGGACCCACAATGAGCAGTTCTTC. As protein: CATSRDRVTSGTHNEQFF.

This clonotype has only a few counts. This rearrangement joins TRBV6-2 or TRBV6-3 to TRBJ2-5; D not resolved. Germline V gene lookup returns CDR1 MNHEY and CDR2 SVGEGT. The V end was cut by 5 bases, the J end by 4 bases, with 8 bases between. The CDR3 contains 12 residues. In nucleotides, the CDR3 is TGTGCCAGCAGTCCTCGGCGAGAGACCCAGTACTTC. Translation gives CASSPRRETQYF.

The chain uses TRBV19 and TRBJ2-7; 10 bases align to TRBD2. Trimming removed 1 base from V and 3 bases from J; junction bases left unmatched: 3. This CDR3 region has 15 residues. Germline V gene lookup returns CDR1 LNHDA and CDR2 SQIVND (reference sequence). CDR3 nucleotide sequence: TGTGCCAGTAGTATAGTGGCTAGCGGGGGCTACGAGCAGTACTTC. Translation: CASSIVASGGYEQYF. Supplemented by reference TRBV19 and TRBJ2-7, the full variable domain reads DGGITQSPKYLFRKEGQNVTLSCEQNLNHDAMYWYRQDPGQGLRLIYYSQIVNDFQKGDIAEGYSVSREKKESFPLTVTSAQKNPTAFYLCASSIVASGGYEQYFGPGTRLTVT.

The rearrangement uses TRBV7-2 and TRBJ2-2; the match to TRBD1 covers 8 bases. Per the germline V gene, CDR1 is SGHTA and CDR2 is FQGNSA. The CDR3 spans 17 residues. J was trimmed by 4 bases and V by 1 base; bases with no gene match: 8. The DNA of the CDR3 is TGTGCCAGCAGCTTAGGTCCCTCGACAGGGGCCACCGGGGAGCTGTTTTTT. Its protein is CASSLGPSTGATGELFF.

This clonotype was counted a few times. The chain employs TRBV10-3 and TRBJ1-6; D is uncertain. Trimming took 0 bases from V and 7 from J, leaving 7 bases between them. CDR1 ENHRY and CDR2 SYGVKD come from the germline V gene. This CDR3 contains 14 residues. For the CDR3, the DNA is TGTGCCATCAGTGAGTCGAGTGGCAATTCACCCCTCCACTTT. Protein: CAISESSGNSPLHF.

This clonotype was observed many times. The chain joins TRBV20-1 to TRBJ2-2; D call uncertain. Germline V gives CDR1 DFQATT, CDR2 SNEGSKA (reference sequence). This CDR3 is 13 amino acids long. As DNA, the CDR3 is TGCAGAGCTGTCGCGGTAGGGACCGGGGAGCTGTTTTTT. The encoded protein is CRAVAVGTGELFF.

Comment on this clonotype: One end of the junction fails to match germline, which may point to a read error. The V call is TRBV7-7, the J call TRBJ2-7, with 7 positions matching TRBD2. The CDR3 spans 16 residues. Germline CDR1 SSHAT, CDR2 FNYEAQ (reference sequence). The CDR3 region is CASSPGAPGLNYEQYF. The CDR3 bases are TGTGCTAGCAGCCCGGGAGCACCGGGACTAAACTACGAGCAGTACTTC.

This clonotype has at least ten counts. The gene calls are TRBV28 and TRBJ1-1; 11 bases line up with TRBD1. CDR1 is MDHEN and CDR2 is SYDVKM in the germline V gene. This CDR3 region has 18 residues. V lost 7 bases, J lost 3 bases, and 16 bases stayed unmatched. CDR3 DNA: TGTGCCAGCACCCTAAACCCGGACAGGGGGCTCTGGGACACTGAAGCTTTCTTT. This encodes CASTLNPDRGLWDTEAFF.

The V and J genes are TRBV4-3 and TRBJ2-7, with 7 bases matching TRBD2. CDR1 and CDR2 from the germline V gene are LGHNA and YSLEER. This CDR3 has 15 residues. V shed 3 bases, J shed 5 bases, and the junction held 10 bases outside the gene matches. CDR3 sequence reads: CASSQEVGGFDEQYF. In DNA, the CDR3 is TGCGCCAGCAGCCAGGAGGTGGGAGGGTTCGACGAGCAGTACTTC.

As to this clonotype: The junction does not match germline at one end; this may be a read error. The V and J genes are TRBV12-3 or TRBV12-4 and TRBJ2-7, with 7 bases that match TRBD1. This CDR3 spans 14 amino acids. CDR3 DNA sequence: TGTGGCAGCAGTTCGTTGTTAGGGGGCCGCGAGCAGTACTTC. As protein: CGSSSLLGGREQYF.

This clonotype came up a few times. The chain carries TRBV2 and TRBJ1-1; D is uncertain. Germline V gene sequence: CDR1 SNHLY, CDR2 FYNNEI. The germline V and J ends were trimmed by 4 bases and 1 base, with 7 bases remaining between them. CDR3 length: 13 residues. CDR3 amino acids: CASSGTWNTEAFF. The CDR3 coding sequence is TGTGCCAGCAGTGGGACTTGGAACACTGAAGCTTTCTTT.

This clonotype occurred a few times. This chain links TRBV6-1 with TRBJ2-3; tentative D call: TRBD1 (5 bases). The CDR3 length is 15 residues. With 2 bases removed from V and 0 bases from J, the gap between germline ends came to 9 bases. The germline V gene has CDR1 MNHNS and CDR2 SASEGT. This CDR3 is CASSEYQGSTDTQYF. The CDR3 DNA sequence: TGTGCCAGCAGTGAATACCAGGGAAGCACAGATACGCAGTATTTT.

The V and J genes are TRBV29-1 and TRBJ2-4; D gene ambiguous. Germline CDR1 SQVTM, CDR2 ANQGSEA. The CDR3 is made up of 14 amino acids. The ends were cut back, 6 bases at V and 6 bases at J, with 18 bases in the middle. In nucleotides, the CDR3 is TGCAGCGTGCGTTTAGGGCCCAATTCAAACATTCAGTACTTC. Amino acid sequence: CSVRLGPNSNIQYF.

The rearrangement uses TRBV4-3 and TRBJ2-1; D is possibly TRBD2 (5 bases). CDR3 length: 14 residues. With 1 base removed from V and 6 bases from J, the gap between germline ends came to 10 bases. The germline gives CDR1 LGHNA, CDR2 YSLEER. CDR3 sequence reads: CASSQAAGGNEQFF. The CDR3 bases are TGCGCCAGCAGCCAAGCGGCAGGAGGCAATGAGCAGTTCTTC.

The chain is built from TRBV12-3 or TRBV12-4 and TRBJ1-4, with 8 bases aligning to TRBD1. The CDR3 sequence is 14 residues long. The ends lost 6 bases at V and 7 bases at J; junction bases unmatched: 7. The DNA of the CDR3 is TGTGCCAGCAGGAAGACAGGGGCTTTTGAAAAACTGTTTTTT. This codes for CASRKTGAFEKLFF.

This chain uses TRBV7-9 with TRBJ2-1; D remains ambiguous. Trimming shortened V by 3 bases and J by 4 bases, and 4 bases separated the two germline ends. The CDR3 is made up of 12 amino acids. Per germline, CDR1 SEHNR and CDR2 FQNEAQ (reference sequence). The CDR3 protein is CASSFPYNEQFF. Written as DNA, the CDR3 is TGTGCCAGCAGCTTCCCTTACAATGAGCAGTTCTTC.

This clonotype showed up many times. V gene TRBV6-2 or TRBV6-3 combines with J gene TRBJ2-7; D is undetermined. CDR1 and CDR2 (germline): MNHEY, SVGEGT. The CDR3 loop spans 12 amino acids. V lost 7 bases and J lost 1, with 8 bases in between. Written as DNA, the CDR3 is TGTGCCAGCACCCAGCCGTCCTACGAGCAGTACTTC. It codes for CASTQPSYEQYF.

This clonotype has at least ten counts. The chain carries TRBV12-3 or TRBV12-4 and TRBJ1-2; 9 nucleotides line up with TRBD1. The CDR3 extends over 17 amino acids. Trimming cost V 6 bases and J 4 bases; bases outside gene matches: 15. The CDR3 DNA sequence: TGTGCCAGCAGCCTCCGGGACAGGGTGCTCTATGGCTATGGCTACACCTTC. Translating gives CASSLRDRVLYGYGYTF.

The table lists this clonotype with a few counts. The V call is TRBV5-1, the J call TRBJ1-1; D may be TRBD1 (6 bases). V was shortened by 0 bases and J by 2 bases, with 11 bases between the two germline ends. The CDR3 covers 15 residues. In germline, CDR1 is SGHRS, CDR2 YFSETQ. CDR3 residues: CASSLEGGSNTEAFF. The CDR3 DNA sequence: TGCGCCAGCAGCTTGGAAGGGGGGTCCAACACTGAAGCTTTCTTT.

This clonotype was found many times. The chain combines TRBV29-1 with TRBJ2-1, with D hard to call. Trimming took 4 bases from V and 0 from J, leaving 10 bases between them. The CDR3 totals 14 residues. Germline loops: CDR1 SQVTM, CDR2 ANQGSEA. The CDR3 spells CSVGKGPSYNEQFF. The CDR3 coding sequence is TGCAGCGTTGGTAAAGGTCCCTCCTACAATGAGCAGTTCTTC.

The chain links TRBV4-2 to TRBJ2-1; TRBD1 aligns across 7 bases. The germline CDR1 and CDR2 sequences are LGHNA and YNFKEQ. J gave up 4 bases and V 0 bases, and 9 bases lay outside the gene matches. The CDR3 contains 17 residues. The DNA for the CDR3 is TGTGCCAGCAGCCAAGAAGGCCCCACACAGGGGTACAATGAGCAGTTCTTC. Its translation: CASSQEGPTQGYNEQFF.

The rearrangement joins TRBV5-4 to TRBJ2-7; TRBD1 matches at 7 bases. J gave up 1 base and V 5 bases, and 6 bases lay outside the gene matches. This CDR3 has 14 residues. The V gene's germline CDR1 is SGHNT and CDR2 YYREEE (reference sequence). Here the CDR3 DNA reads TGTGCCAGCAGACCCGACAGGGTATCCTACGAGCAGTACTTC. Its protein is CASRPDRVSYEQYF.

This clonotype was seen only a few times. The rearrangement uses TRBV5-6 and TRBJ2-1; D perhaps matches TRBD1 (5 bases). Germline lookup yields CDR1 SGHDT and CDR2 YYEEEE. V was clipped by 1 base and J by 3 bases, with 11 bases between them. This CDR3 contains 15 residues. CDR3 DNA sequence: TGTGCCAGCAGCTTGTCAGGGTTTAACTACAATGAGCAGTTCTTC. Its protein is CASSLSGFNYNEQFF. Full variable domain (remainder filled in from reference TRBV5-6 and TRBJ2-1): DAGVTQSPTHLIKTRGQQVTLRCSPKSGHDTVSWYQQALGQGPQFIFQYYEEEERQRGNFPDRFSGHQFPNYSSELNVNALLLGDSALYLCASSLSGFNYNEQFFGPGTRLTVL.

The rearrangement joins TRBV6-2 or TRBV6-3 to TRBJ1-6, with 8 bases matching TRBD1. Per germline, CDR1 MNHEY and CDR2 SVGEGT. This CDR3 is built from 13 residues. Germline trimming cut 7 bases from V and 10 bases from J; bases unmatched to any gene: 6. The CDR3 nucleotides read TGTGCCAGCAACGGGCAGGGGGCATCACCCCTCCACTTT. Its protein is CASNGQGASPLHF.